This T cell receptor beta chain derives from a study of blood T cell repertoires in COVID-19. Whole-study context: Acute and convalescent COVID-19 samples came from the United States, Italy and Spain. Sources were T cells, B-cell-depleted T cells, or PBMCs; the material itself was cDNA or gDNA.

Trimming took off 0 bases at V and 8 bases at J, with 19 bases between the two ends. From germline, CDR1 is LGHNA and CDR2 YSLEER. There are 17 residues in the CDR3. In the study's own analysis: The assay estimated nucleated cells by amplifying reference gene primers. Profiling relied on immunoSEQ multiplex PCR, and the TCRdb table lists in-frame clones only, not all of them. The DNA gave D and trimming, while V, J and clone size come from that table. The sample has around 150,000 clones, more than 75% seen once. Only a few counts were recorded for this clone. The receptor's source is a man aged 55 to 70 who had recovered from COVID-19. Sequenced material: peripheral blood. The chain couples TRBV4-3 to TRBJ1-4; TRBD1 might be the D (6 bases). CDR3 in amino acids: CASSQEGTHMLQEKLFF. The CDR3 DNA reads as TGCGCCAGCAGCCAAGAGGGGACACATATGCTACAAGAAAAACTGTTTTTT.